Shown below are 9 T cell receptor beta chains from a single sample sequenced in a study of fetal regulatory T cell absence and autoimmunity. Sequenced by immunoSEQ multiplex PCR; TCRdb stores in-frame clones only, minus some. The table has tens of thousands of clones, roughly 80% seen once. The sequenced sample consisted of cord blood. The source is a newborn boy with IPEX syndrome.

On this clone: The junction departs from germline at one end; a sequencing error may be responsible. The CDR3 bases are TGTGCCAGCAGCTTAGAAGCCGGCGAGCTGTTTTTT. It codes for CASSLEAGELFF. The J gene is TRBJ2-2, the V gene TRBV11-3, with unresolved D. The V gene's germline CDR1 is SGHNT and CDR2 YENEEA. CDR3 length: 12 residues.

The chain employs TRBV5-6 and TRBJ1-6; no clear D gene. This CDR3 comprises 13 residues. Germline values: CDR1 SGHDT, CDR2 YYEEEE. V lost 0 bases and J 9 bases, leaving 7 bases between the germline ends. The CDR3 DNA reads TGTGCCAGCAGCTTGGCCCGGGGTTCACCCCTCCACTTT. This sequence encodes CASSLARGSPLHF.

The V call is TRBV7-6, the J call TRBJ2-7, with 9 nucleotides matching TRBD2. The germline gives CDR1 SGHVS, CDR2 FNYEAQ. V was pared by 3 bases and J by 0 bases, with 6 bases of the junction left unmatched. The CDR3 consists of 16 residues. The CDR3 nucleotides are TGTGCCAGCAGCTTGGAGACTAGCGGATACTCCTACGAGCAGTACTTC. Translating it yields CASSLETSGYSYEQYF.

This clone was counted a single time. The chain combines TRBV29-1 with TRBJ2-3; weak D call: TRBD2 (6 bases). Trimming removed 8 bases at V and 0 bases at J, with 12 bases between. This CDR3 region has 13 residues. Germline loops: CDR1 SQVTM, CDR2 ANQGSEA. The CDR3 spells CSSRRGSTDTQYF. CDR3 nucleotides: TGCAGCTCGAGGAGGGGCAGCACAGATACGCAGTATTTT.

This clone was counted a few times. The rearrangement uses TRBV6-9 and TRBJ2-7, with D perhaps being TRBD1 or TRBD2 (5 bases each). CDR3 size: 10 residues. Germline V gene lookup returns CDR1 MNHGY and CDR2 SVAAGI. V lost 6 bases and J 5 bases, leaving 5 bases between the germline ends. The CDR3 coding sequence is TGTGCCAGCAGGGGACACGAGCAGTACTTC. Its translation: CASRGHEQYF.

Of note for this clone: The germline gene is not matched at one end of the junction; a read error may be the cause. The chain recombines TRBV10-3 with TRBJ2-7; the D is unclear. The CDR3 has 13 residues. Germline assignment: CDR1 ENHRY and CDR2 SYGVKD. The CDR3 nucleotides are TGTGCCATCAGCACAGTATCAGTCTACGAGCAGTACTTT. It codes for CAISTVSVYEQYF.

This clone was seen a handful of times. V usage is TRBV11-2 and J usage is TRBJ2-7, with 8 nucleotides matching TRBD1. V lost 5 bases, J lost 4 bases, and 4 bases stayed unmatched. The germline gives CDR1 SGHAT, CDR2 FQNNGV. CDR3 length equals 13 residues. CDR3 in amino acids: CASSGGTGYEQYF. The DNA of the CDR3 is TGTGCCAGCAGCGGCGGGACAGGTTACGAGCAGTACTTC.

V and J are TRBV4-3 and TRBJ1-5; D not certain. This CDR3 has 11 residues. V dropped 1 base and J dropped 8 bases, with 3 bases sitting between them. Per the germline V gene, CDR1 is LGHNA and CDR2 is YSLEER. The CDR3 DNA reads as TGCGCCAGCAGCCAAGTGGAGCCCCAGCATTTT. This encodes CASSQVEPQHF.

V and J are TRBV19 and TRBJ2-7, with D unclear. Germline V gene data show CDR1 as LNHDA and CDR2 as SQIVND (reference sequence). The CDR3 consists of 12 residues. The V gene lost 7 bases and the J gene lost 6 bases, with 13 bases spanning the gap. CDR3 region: CASKGRMGEQYF. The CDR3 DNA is TGTGCCAGTAAGGGCAGGATGGGCGAGCAGTACTTC.